The present TCR beta chain was sequenced within a study of cytotoxic CD8 clonotypes in ibrutinib-treated CLL. Study context: Patient counts were about a dozen relapsed/refractory, roughly 15 treatment-naive and 17 to 18 IGHV unmutated.

Some clones are missing from TCRdb's copy, which holds only in-frame ones; the method was immunoSEQ multiplex PCR. Of more than 300,000 clones in the sample, 70% to 80% are singletons; the top ten hold roughly 6.3%. Study findings and constraints: Rising at ibrutinib response, clonality subsequently fell back toward baseline at progression.

Looked up from germline, CDR1 is GTSNPN and CDR2 is SVGIG (reference sequence). This CDR3 is 12 amino acids long. V dropped 1 base and J dropped 7 bases, with 10 bases sitting between them. As to this clone: No antigen is known for it.

The material was PBMCs, obtained before ibrutinib treatment. This rearrangement joins TRBV30 to TRBJ1-2; D remains ambiguous. This TCR derives from a human donor with chronic lymphocytic leukemia. This chain's CDR3 is CAWSDRGGGYTF. For the CDR3, the DNA is TGTGCCTGGAGTGACAGAGGAGGTGGCTACACCTTC.